This entry lists 27 T cell receptor beta chains sequenced from one sample in a study of blood T cell repertoires in COVID-19. The assay was immunoSEQ multiplex PCR, and TCRdb's table has in-frame clones only and misses some. The sample comprises 140,000 to 150,000 clones, 81% of which are singletons, and 7.5% to 9.5% rests with the top ten. Sequencing was performed on peripheral blood. The receptors originated from a human donor with acute or convalescent COVID-19. The donor label of this sample is uncertain.

Written as DNA, the CDR3 is TGTGCCAGCAGCACCAGACAGGGCAAAAATGAAAAACTGTTTTTT. Translated, it gives CASSTRQGKNEKLFF. The gene calls are TRBV11-2 and TRBJ1-4; TRBD1 aligns across 7 bases. This CDR3 spans 15 amino acids. The junction had 8 bases not matched to a gene; V was cut back by 5 bases and J by 5 bases. The V gene's germline CDR1 is SGHAT and CDR2 FQNNGV.

This clone was seen a few times. The chain combines TRBV7-3 with TRBJ2-2, with D possibly being TRBD2 (6 bases). The CDR3 extends over 14 amino acids. Germline V gene lookup returns CDR1 SGHTA and CDR2 FQGTGA. Trimming cost V 7 bases and J 5 bases, with 14 bases left between them. This chain's CDR3 is CASMLSRGTGELFF. The CDR3, as DNA: TGTGCCAGCATGCTCTCTCGGGGGACCGGGGAGCTGTTTTTT. Variable domain in full (rest from reference TRBV7-3 and TRBJ2-2): GAGVSQTPSNKVTEKGKYVELRCDPISGHTALYWYRQSLGQGPEFLIYFQGTGAADDSGLPNDRFFAVRPEGSVSTLKIQRTERGDSAVYLCASMLSRGTGELFFGEGSRLTVL.

V usage is TRBV5-5 and J usage is TRBJ2-6; no clear D. The CDR3 has 14 amino acids. V gave up 1 base and J gave up 2 bases, with 4 bases separating them. Germline V gene sequence: CDR1 SGHKS, CDR2 YYEKEE (reference sequence). The CDR3 DNA reads as TGTGCCAGCAGCTTGACAGCTGGGGCCAACGTCCTGACTTTC. It specifies CASSLTAGANVLTF.

V usage is TRBV9 and J usage is TRBJ2-3; a weak D match, TRBD1 (6 bases). Germline CDR1 reads SGDLS; CDR2 reads YYNGEE. The CDR3 runs to 14 residues. The germline V and J ends were trimmed by 4 bases and 5 bases, with 14 bases remaining between them. The CDR3 reads CASSLPGVEDTQYF. DNA for the CDR3: TGTGCCAGCAGCCTCCCAGGGGTAGAAGATACGCAGTATTTT.

The V call is TRBV24-1, the J call TRBJ2-1, with 11 bases that match TRBD2. The V gene's germline CDR1 is KGHDR and CDR2 SFDVKD. J gave up 6 bases and V 4 bases, and 7 bases lay outside the gene matches. The CDR3 covers 16 residues. This CDR3 reads CATSDYSGGASNEQFF. The CDR3 DNA reads as TGTGCCACCAGTGACTATAGCGGGGGGGCCAGCAATGAGCAGTTCTTC.

The CDR3 sequence: CASGGNYGYTF. In DNA, the CDR3 is TGTGCCTCCGGCGGGAACTATGGCTACACCTTC. This chain uses TRBV10-3 with TRBJ1-2; unclear D gene. The CDR3 is 11 residues long. CDR1 is ENHRY and CDR2 is SYGVKD in the germline V gene. V lost 11 bases and J lost 2, with 9 bases in between.

The chain uses TRBV5-8 and TRBJ1-6, with a tentative D call TRBD1 (6 bases). The V gene lost 3 bases and the J gene lost 7 bases, with 20 bases spanning the gap. Germline V gene data show CDR1 as SGHTS and CDR2 as YDEGEE. The CDR3 runs to 17 residues. DNA of the CDR3: TGTGCCAGCAGCTCCACCTGGGACACCCCAGCAAATTCACCCCTCCACTTT. Translated, it gives CASSSTWDTPANSPLHF.

The rearrangement joins TRBV7-9 to TRBJ2-7, with D possibly being TRBD1 (6 bases). The CDR3 spans 15 residues. The germline CDR1 and CDR2 sequences are SEHNR and FQNEAQ (reference sequence). V was cut by 8 bases and J by 2 bases, with 19 bases left in between. CDR3 nucleotide sequence: TGTGCCAGCGTCCCTGGAGAGGGACAAACCTACGAGCAGTACTTC. This encodes CASVPGEGQTYEQYF.

This chain connects TRBV24-1 to TRBJ2-2; 8 bases are a match to TRBD1. The germline gives CDR1 KGHDR, CDR2 SFDVKD. After removal of 4 bases from V and 0 bases from J, the junction contained 6 bases not matched to a gene. CDR3 size: 17 residues. The CDR3 loop is CATSDMRDRTNTGELFF. The CDR3 DNA reads as TGTGCCACCAGTGACATGCGGGACAGGACGAACACCGGGGAGCTGTTTTTT.

This clone was observed once. The genes are TRBV27 and TRBJ1-1, with D unclear. The CDR3 runs 15 residues. Germline V CDR1 and CDR2: MNHEY, SMNVEV (reference sequence). The ends were cut back, 4 bases at V and 1 base at J, with 13 bases in the middle. CDR3 residues: CASSSHRGGNTEAFF. In DNA, the CDR3 is TGTGCCAGCAGTTCCCATCGGGGAGGGAACACTGAAGCTTTCTTT.

The chain links TRBV6-5 to TRBJ1-1; 7 nucleotides align to TRBD1. Germline-derived CDR1 and CDR2 are MNHEY and SVGAGI. With 10 bases clipped from V and 1 base from J, the junction kept 6 bases outside the gene matches. The CDR3 contains 13 residues. As DNA, the CDR3 is TGTGCCACCTCGGGACAGAAGAACACTGAAGCTTTCTTT. Protein product: CATSGQKNTEAFF.

This clone showed up just a few times. V is TRBV7-3 and J is TRBJ2-1; weak D call: TRBD2 (7 bases). The CDR3 runs 16 residues. V dropped 5 bases and J dropped 7 bases, with 21 bases sitting between them. Looked up from germline, CDR1 is SGHTA and CDR2 is FQGTGA. The CDR3 loop is CASSPLVGGPVNEQFF. The CDR3 DNA sequence: TGTGCCAGCAGCCCGCTTGTGGGGGGGCCGGTTAATGAGCAGTTCTTC.

This chain joins TRBV7-2 and TRBJ1-3; possibly TRBD1 for D (5 bases). Trimming shortened V by 5 bases and J by 4 bases, and 9 bases separated the two germline ends. Germline CDR1 is SGHTA and CDR2 is FQGNSA. The CDR3 extends over 13 amino acids. This chain's CDR3 is CASSPHRGNTIYF. The DNA of the CDR3 is TGTGCCAGCAGCCCCCACAGGGGAAACACCATATATTTT.

The J gene is TRBJ2-7, the V gene TRBV29-1, with a weak D call TRBD2 (5 bases). The germline V gene has CDR1 SQVTM and CDR2 ANQGSEA. The CDR3 runs 13 residues. With 8 bases removed from V and 5 bases from J, the gap between germline ends came to 19 bases. The CDR3 protein is CSPPRGRKDEQYF. The CDR3 DNA follows: TGCAGCCCCCCCCGAGGGAGAAAAGACGAGCAGTACTTC.

J is TRBJ2-2 and V is TRBV24-1; D perhaps matches TRBD1 (5 bases). Trimming stripped 1 base from V and 5 bases from J, with 13 bases between. Germline assignment: CDR1 KGHDR and CDR2 SFDVKD. The CDR3 length is 16 residues. The CDR3: CATSDLRGSMTGELFF. The DNA of the CDR3 is TGTGCCACCAGTGATTTAAGGGGAAGTATGACCGGGGAGCTGTTTTTT.

CDR3 amino acids: CASSPRVSGAYNEQFF. CDR3 bases: TGTGCCAGCAGCCCTAGAGTTAGCGGAGCCTACAATGAGCAGTTCTTC. The chain recombines TRBV11-3 with TRBJ2-1; D is perhaps TRBD2 (6 bases). This CDR3 region has 16 residues. Germline values: CDR1 SGHNT, CDR2 YENEEA. Trimming stripped 5 bases from V and 2 bases from J, with 16 bases between.

This clone has a handful of counts. The chain couples TRBV6-5 to TRBJ1-5; 7 bases align to TRBD1. The CDR3 sequence is 13 residues long. The germline V gene encodes CDR1 MNHEY and CDR2 SVGAGI. V trimming: 7 bases; J trimming: 7 bases; junction bases outside the gene matches: 7. CDR3 region: CASKDRVGQPQHF. As DNA, the CDR3 is TGTGCCAGCAAAGACAGGGTCGGGCAGCCCCAGCATTTT.

V and J are TRBV27 and TRBJ1-1, with D perhaps TRBD1 (6 bases). Trimming shortened V by 7 bases and J by 5 bases, and 23 bases separated the two germline ends. Germline CDR1 reads MNHEY; CDR2 reads SMNVEV (reference sequence). The CDR3 is made up of 16 amino acids. CDR3 region: CASNEYRELGVTEAFF. CDR3 coding DNA: TGTGCCAGCAACGAATACAGGGAATTAGGAGTAACTGAAGCTTTCTTT.

J is TRBJ2-7 and V is TRBV6-1; D is possibly TRBD1 (6 bases). Per germline, CDR1 MNHNS and CDR2 SASEGT. V was cut by 3 bases and J by 3 bases, with 15 bases left in between. This CDR3 contains 15 residues. The CDR3 bases are TGTGCCAGCAGTGAGTCCGGGACATACAGCTACGAGCAGTACTTC. Translated, it gives CASSESGTYSYEQYF.

The chain joins TRBV4-1 to TRBJ1-3, with D possibly TRBD1 on 5 matching bases. This CDR3 is built from 15 residues. V was shortened by 6 bases and J by 0 bases, with 12 bases between the two germline ends. Germline V gene data show CDR1 as MGHRA and CDR2 as YSYEKL. CDR3 DNA sequence: TGCGCCAGCAGACGGGGGGATACCTCTGGAAACACCATATATTTT. This codes for CASRRGDTSGNTIYF.

The genes are TRBV5-6 and TRBJ1-1; D uncertain. Germline V gene lookup returns CDR1 SGHDT and CDR2 YYEEEE. CDR3 length equals 12 residues. Trimming took 1 base from V and 4 from J, leaving 5 bases between them. The CDR3 coding sequence is TGTGCCAGCAGCTTGATCGGCACTGAAGCTTTCTTT. It is translated as CASSLIGTEAFF.

A note on this clone: A read error may explain this, as a much larger clone is one base away. The chain combines TRBV7-9 with TRBJ1-1, with D possibly being TRBD1 (6 bases). The CDR3 runs 12 residues. The ends were cut back, 5 bases at V and 4 bases at J, with 8 bases in the middle. Germline CDR1 reads SEHNR; CDR2 reads FQNEAQ (reference sequence). The CDR3, as DNA: TGTGCCAGCAGCCAGGGGAGCACTGAAGCTTTCTTT. Protein product: CASSQGSTEAFF.

The chain combines TRBV3-1 (or the pseudogene TRBV3-2) with TRBJ2-7; TRBD1 aligns across 7 bases. The CDR3 sequence is 14 residues long. V was clipped by 4 bases and J by 4 bases; unmatched bases: 7. Germline V lookup: CDR1 LGHDT, CDR2 YNNKEL (reference sequence). The CDR3 spells CASSRADRRYEQYF. Written as DNA, the CDR3 is TGTGCCAGCAGCCGCGCGGACAGGCGGTACGAGCAGTACTTC.

This clone appeared once. V usage is TRBV12-3 or TRBV12-4 and J usage is TRBJ1-1; unclear D gene. This CDR3 spans 11 amino acids. The V gene lost 7 bases and the J gene lost 6 bases, with 9 bases spanning the gap. The DNA of the CDR3 is TGTGCCAGCACCCCCGGAGCTGAAGCTTTCTTT. Protein product: CASTPGAEAFF.

This clone was recorded a few times. The chain combines TRBV14 with TRBJ2-5, with D possibly TRBD2 on 6 matching bases. The length of the CDR3 is 16 residues. With 3 bases removed from V and 2 bases from J, the gap between germline ends came to 16 bases. The germline V gene encodes CDR1 SGHDN and CDR2 FVKESK. DNA of the CDR3: TGTGCCAGCAGCCAGACTAGGGGAAACAGGCAAGAGACCCAGTACTTC. Translation: CASSQTRGNRQETQYF.

This clone was seen only once. V and J are TRBV30 and TRBJ2-3; D not certain. CDR1 and CDR2 (germline): GTSNPN, SVGIG (reference sequence). V lost 2 bases and J lost 2, with 8 bases in between. The CDR3 extends over 13 amino acids. CDR3 sequence: CAWSRRITDTQYF. Here the CDR3 DNA reads TGTGCCTGGAGTAGGCGGATCACAGATACGCAGTATTTT.

The rearrangement uses TRBV5-1 and TRBJ1-2; 9 positions agree with TRBD1. This CDR3 contains 14 residues. Germline CDR1 SGHRS, CDR2 YFSETQ. The junction had 7 bases not matched to a gene; V was cut back by 3 bases and J by 7 bases. For the CDR3, the DNA is TGCGCCAGCAGCTCCAAAACAGGGGGCCTTGGCTACACCTTC. This gives the protein CASSSKTGGLGYTF.